A single sample is the source of the 15 T cell receptor beta chains below, sequenced in a study of early T cells in non-severe SARS-CoV-2 infection. TCRdb called the 5' RACE reads again in MiXCR, with one record for every CDR3 protein. The repertoire holds some 98,000 distinct CDR3 sequences, with approximately 17% as singletons. What was sequenced was whole blood. The receptors stem from an adult who was a healthcare worker with PCR-confirmed SARS-CoV-2 infection or an uninfected control (not recorded which).

V gene TRBV20-1 combines with J gene TRBJ2-1; D gene uncertain. V lost 5 bases, J lost 7 bases, and 12 bases lay in between. Looked up from germline, CDR1 is DFQATT and CDR2 is SNEGSKA (reference sequence). The CDR3 is made up of 12 amino acids. The CDR3 DNA sequence: TGCAGTGCTCTAAAAGGACCGAATGAGCAGTTCTTC. This encodes CSALKGPNEQFF.

The chain employs TRBV12-5 and TRBJ2-5; TRBD2 aligns across 7 bases. J was trimmed by 4 bases and V by 5 bases; bases with no gene match: 7. This CDR3 spans 14 amino acids. CDR1 is LGHNT and CDR2 is FRNRAP in the germline V gene. CDR3 sequence: CASGLGGSSETQYF. For the CDR3, the DNA is TGTGCTAGTGGTCTGGGGGGGAGTTCAGAGACCCAGTACTTC. Full variable domain (remainder filled in from reference TRBV12-5 and TRBJ2-5): DARVTQTPRHKVTEMGQEVTMRCQPILGHNTVFWYRQTMMQGLELLAYFRNRAPLDDSGMPKDRFSAEMPDATLATLKIQPSEPRDSAVYFCASGLGGSSETQYFGPGTRLLVL.

For this clonotype: One junction end does not reproduce the germline sequence, and a read error may be involved. The rearrangement links TRBV25-1 to TRBJ2-3; 8 nucleotides match TRBD2. There are 18 residues in the CDR3. Per the germline V gene, CDR1 is MGHDK and CDR2 is SYGVNS. In DNA form, the CDR3 reads TGTACCAGCAGTGAATATGATCGGCTAGCGGGTGGAACAGATACGCAGTATTTT. It codes for CTSSEYDRLAGGTDTQYF. Supplemented by reference TRBV25-1 and TRBJ2-3, the full variable domain reads EADIYQTPRYLVIGTGKKITLECSQTMGHDKMYWYQQDPGMELHLIHYSYGVNSTEKGDLSSESTVSRIRTEHFPLTLESARPSHTSQYLCTSSEYDRLAGGTDTQYFGPGTRLTVL.

This clonotype came up a few times. This chain uses TRBV19 with TRBJ2-1; 12 bases map to TRBD1. The J segment lost 6 bases and the V segment lost 5 bases, leaving 5 bases of the junction unmatched. The CDR3 spans 15 residues. CDR1 LNHDA and CDR2 SQIVND come from the germline V gene (reference sequence). CDR3 in amino acids: CASSLGQGAPNEQFF. DNA for the CDR3: TGTGCCAGTAGTCTGGGACAGGGGGCTCCCAATGAGCAGTTCTTC.

In this sample, this clonotype turned up many times. This chain connects TRBV12-3 or TRBV12-4 to TRBJ2-1; weak D call: TRBD1 (5 bases). Trimming left V 5 bases short and J 5 bases short, with 10 bases between. This CDR3 has 13 residues. The CDR3 nucleotides read TGTGCCAGCAGTACACGACAGCACAATGAGCAGTTCTTC. Its translation is CASSTRQHNEQFF.

This clonotype was observed a handful of times. V usage is TRBV11-2 and J usage is TRBJ2-1; D call uncertain. Germline CDR1 SGHAT, CDR2 FQNNGV. V lost 5 bases and J 8 bases, leaving 16 bases between the germline ends. The CDR3 is made up of 14 amino acids. CDR3 amino acids: CASSILTASYEQFF. The CDR3 DNA reads as TGTGCCAGCAGCATACTGACCGCATCGTATGAGCAGTTCTTC.

This clonotype turned up a few times. V and J are TRBV20-1 and TRBJ1-6; D perhaps matches TRBD1 (5 bases). CDR3 length: 15 amino acids. In germline, CDR1 is DFQATT, CDR2 SNEGSKA (reference sequence). Trimming removed 6 bases at V and 7 bases at J, with 19 bases between. CDR3 loop: CSATRQGPRNSPLHF. The CDR3 bases are TGCAGTGCGACTCGTCAGGGTCCCAGGAATTCACCCCTCCACTTT.

This clonotype turned up a few times. This chain links TRBV11-2 with TRBJ1-1; 7 bases fit TRBD1. V was pared by 4 bases and J by 5 bases, with 10 bases of the junction left unmatched. The CDR3 is 15 residues long. The germline V gene has CDR1 SGHAT and CDR2 FQNNGV. The CDR3 is CASSYNRQGRTEAFF. The CDR3, as DNA: TGTGCCAGCAGCTATAACAGACAGGGTCGAACTGAAGCTTTCTTT.

This clonotype was found a few times. The V gene is TRBV19, the J gene TRBJ2-3; 10 bases are shared with TRBD2. This CDR3 is built from 15 residues. Germline V gene data show CDR1 as LNHDA and CDR2 as SQIVND (reference sequence). V gave up 7 bases and J gave up 7 bases; unmatched junction bases: 11. CDR3 sequence reads: CASNPLAGAQNTQYF. CDR3 in DNA: TGTGCCAGTAATCCGCTAGCGGGAGCACAAAATACGCAGTATTTT.

V and J are TRBV20-1 and TRBJ2-2; no firm D call. The CDR3 extends over 13 amino acids. Trimming removed 1 base from V and 7 bases from J, with 10 bases in between. Germline loops: CDR1 DFQATT, CDR2 SNEGSKA (reference sequence). This chain's CDR3 is CSARAVEDGELFF. CDR3 DNA sequence: TGCAGTGCTAGAGCGGTAGAGGACGGGGAGCTGTTTTTT.

J is TRBJ2-3 and V is TRBV7-6; 10 bases align to TRBD2. Germline V gives CDR1 SGHVS, CDR2 FNYEAQ. The CDR3 is 17 residues long. Germline trimming cut 5 bases from V and 2 bases from J; bases unmatched to any gene: 10. Here the CDR3 reads CASSHHLSGRDTDTQYF. DNA of the CDR3: TGTGCCAGCAGCCATCACCTCAGCGGGAGGGACACAGATACGCAGTATTTT.

This chain joins TRBV25-1 and TRBJ2-3; D possibly corresponds to TRBD1 (7 bases). Between the trimmed V and J ends, which lost 1 base and 5 bases, there was a span of 13 bases. This CDR3 spans 15 amino acids. Germline assignment: CDR1 MGHDK and CDR2 SYGVNS. The CDR3 loop is CASSEWGRGEDTQYF. CDR3 nucleotide sequence: TGTGCCAGCAGTGAATGGGGCAGGGGGGAAGATACGCAGTATTTT.

This clonotype was counted a few times. The genes are TRBV11-2 and TRBJ2-3, with 8 nucleotides matching TRBD2. CDR1 and CDR2 from the germline V gene are SGHAT and FQNNGV. The CDR3 sequence is 15 residues long. The junction had 5 bases not matched to a gene; V was cut back by 4 bases and J by 2 bases. The CDR3 nucleotides read TGTGCCAGCAGCTCCCAGCGGGGGTACACAGATACGCAGTATTTT. It is translated as CASSSQRGYTDTQYF.

Many counts were recorded for this clonotype. The J gene is TRBJ2-7, the V gene TRBV28; 10 nucleotides line up with TRBD1. J was trimmed by 7 bases and V by 6 bases; bases with no gene match: 15. Germline CDR1 is MDHEN and CDR2 is SYDVKM. The CDR3 spans 16 residues. DNA of the CDR3: TGTGCCAGCAGGGGGGACAGGGGAATTCCCTATACAGAGCAGTACTTC. Protein sequence: CASRGDRGIPYTEQYF.

The rearrangement joins TRBV28 to TRBJ1-4, with 7 bases matching TRBD1. The CDR3 covers 12 residues. Germline trimming cut 9 bases from V and 6 bases from J; bases unmatched to any gene: 4. Germline values: CDR1 MDHEN, CDR2 SYDVKM. The CDR3 reads CASVQGDEKLFF. For the CDR3, the DNA is TGTGCCAGTGTGCAGGGGGATGAAAAACTGTTTTTT. Drawing the rest from reference TRBV28 and TRBJ1-4, the complete variable domain is DVKVTQSSRYLVKRTGEKVFLECVQDMDHENMFWYRQDPGLGLRLIYFSYDVKMKEKGDIPEGYSVSREKKERFSLILESASTNQTSMYLCASVQGDEKLFFGSGTQLSVL.